This note documents a single T cell receptor beta chain sequence. Its antigen is undetermined. This entry is derived from a study of cytomegalovirus exposure and HLA in healthy donors. Germline V gene sequence: CDR1 SGHDT, CDR2 YYEEEE. The CDR3 runs to 12 residues. PCR involved 60 Vbeta and 13 Jbeta primers. The repertoire was sequenced with immunoSEQ multiplex PCR; TCRdb's copy has only in-frame clones and lacks some. The table shows over 200,000 clones, with roughly 79% occurring only once. Findings and caveats of the study: Later analysis showed most CMV-associated TCR beta chains appearing HLA-restricted.

The sequencing sample was made of PBMCs. The TCR sequence derives from a male donor in good health and CMV-seronegative. V gene TRBV5-6 combines with J gene TRBJ2-5, with D possibly matching TRBD2 (6 bases). The end of the DNA aligns better with TRBJ2-7, so the J call may be wrong. The CDR3: CATGTSSYEQYF. The CDR3 bases are TGTGCCACCGGGACTTCCAGCTACGAGCAGTACTTC.